Below, one T cell receptor beta chain is given with its context. Its antigen is as yet unknown. The germline gives CDR1 SGHTA, CDR2 FQGNSA. Germline trimming cut 5 bases from V and 7 bases from J; bases unmatched to any gene: 4. This CDR3 region has 13 residues. Barcoded TCR alpha and TCR beta cDNA libraries with UMIs came from 5'RACE using constant-segment primers. TCRdb ran MiXCR on the 5' RACE reads and lists one entry per CDR3 protein. The repertoire holds about half a million distinct CDR3 sequences, with roughly 20% as singletons. This entry comes from a study of T-cell memory formation after mild COVID-19. Overall study results and limits: Clones contracting day 15 to 85 were balanced CD4/CD8; later expanders leaned CD4+.

The clonotype was recovered from an adult woman who had mild COVID-19 (a few samples of this study predate the infection). Cell type and time point are not known. The V and J genes are TRBV7-2 and TRBJ1-2; TRBD1 matches at 10 bases. The sequenced material came from PBMCs or a T cell subset sorted from them (not recorded which). The CDR3 is CASSAGTGAGYTF. DNA of the CDR3: TGTGCCAGCAGCGCCGGGACAGGGGCTGGCTACACCTTC. The entire variable domain, with the rest obtained from reference TRBV7-2 and TRBJ1-2, is as follows: GAGVSQSPSNKVTEKGKDVELRCDPISGHTALYWYRQSLGQGLEFLIYFQGNSAPDKSGLPSDRFSAERTGGSVSTLTIQRTQQEDSAVYLCASSAGTGAGYTFGSGTRLTVV.